The TCR beta chain described here comes from a study of cytomegalovirus exposure and HLA in healthy donors (dated 2017 in TCRdb). Turning to the overall study: An earlier analysis of approximately 550 of the donors reported 250 to 300 Gb of sequence data and roughly 110 million unique TCR beta sequences from approximately 180 million T cells. An early release that covered about 600 HLA-typed donors contained approximately 300 gigabases of sequencing data and about 93 million unique TCR sequences. Of the roughly 400 genotyped donors, approximately 83% fell in the genetic ancestry cluster associated with self-reported Caucasian donors. The study aimed to test whether cataloging public T cell receptors could reveal signatures of past pathogen exposure. Using immunosequencing, the study profiled T cell repertoires from approximately 700 subjects and related those repertoires to cytomegalovirus serostatus. A separate validation cohort of approximately 130 different subjects was used in addition to the approximately 610-subject first cohort. To predict cytomegalovirus infection status, the study brought together high-throughput TCR immunosequencing, statistical association of individual TCRs with disease status, and machine learning. A later analysis re-examined previously published TCR beta repertoires from just over 650 donors and added high-resolution HLA genotyping to investigate patterns of TCR occurrence. Rather than drawing on any new phenotypic data, the later analysis identified candidate immune exposures from TCR beta sequences and the way those sequences occurred across donors. To decide whether each TCR beta V gene segment behaved as functional or pseudogenic, an earlier analysis of some 600 of the donors relied on high-throughput TCR beta sequencing. Donor age, sex, ethnicity and CMV serostatus were collected together with the repertoire data. A later genetic analysis used genome-wide SNP genotypes for about 65% of the roughly 670 donors, treating that subset as a discovery cohort. Every discovery cohort repertoire had been produced on one sequencing platform. Class I and class II HLA loci were covered by the typing at four-digit resolution. Typing coverage differed by locus: A, B, C, DRB1 and DQB1 were typed in roughly 620-640 donors, DQA1 in approximately 520, DPA1 in roughly 590, and DPB1 in approximately 450. About five DR-DQ haplotypes were handled as single units for association and clustering because linkage in the cohort was strong. Across 300 to 400 genotyped donors of the cohort, an average of roughly 230,000 unique TCR beta nucleotide sequences per donor were sequenced, and approximately 19% of those sequences were non-productive. What the research found in general, with its limitations: In an earlier analysis of 587 of the donors, most TCR beta V segments appeared in productive rearrangements about 90% or about 30% of the time, broadly matching IMGT annotations. Because some donors lacked HLA typing at each locus, the association tests relied only on the typed subset. Assigning TCR associations to individual alleles was difficult when HLA alleles, especially DR and DQ, strongly co-occurred. The earlier analysis of around 600 of the donors excluded about 16 rarely observed V segments, including chromosome 9 orphons, because counts were too low. A later genetic analysis associated a missense DCLRE1C variant with V-gene and J-gene trimming of TCR beta chains, and an independent cohort replicated the association. The presence/absence analyses assumed that sequencing depth was roughly uniform across donors, and that assumption may not be true. Correlated functional status among segregating V segments might be attributable to linkage disequilibrium, but an unknown experimental factor could not be ruled out. A further reported finding was that TCR beta sequences accurately predicted the HLA-A and HLA-B alleles for most subjects in the first cohort. A cluster of highly shared sequence variants was judged likely to represent a technical artifact of the sequencing pipeline. According to a later analysis, most CMV-associated TCR beta chains appeared to be HLA-restricted, and the HLA associations seemed to be driven largely by CMV exposure. A later analysis reported that several top co-occurrence clusters appeared linked to parvovirus B19, influenza, CMV and Epstein-Barr virus. A later analysis found that TCR association rates varied across HLA loci, with DRB1 alleles showing the most associated TCRs and HLA-C alleles the fewest. In a later genetic analysis, fewer N-insertions in productive TCRs were reported among donors in an Asian-associated ancestry cluster than the roughly 700-donor mean. This cohort had only TCR beta chains sequenced, and the lack of alpha or paired-chain data limited which features could be detected. In both the original and validation cohorts, the classifier was reported to diagnose cytomegalovirus status with high specificity and sensitivity. Because the 87-base-pair reads could not distinguish some IMGT-functional V segments, including TRBV6-2 and TRBV6-3, those segments were excluded. A total of fewer than 200 TCR beta chains were listed by the study as associated with cytomegalovirus. Across donors, most TCR sequences were observed very rarely, whereas some public TCRs were present in many individuals. It was suggested by the authors that the approach could potentially be generalized to other disease states and immunological phenotypes. CMV serostatus was the only immune exposure information available for the cohort. Compared with equally common non-associated chains, HLA-associated TCR beta chains in a later analysis were more clonally expanded and had lower generation probabilities. In a later analysis, over 15,000 TCR beta sequences were associated with specific HLA alleles at a false discovery rate of 0.05. In vitro tests confirmed that a few of the cytomegalovirus-associated TCR beta chains recognize cytomegalovirus antigens.

The cohort was made up of roughly 670 healthy bone marrow donors. All cohort members were sampled while nominally healthy, although unrecorded immune exposures were likely present. The donor tested CMV seronegative and was one of the 352 seronegative cohort members. A peripheral blood sample was provided by each donor, and peripheral blood mononuclear cells were used for TCR beta sequencing. The Qiagen DNeasy Blood Extraction Kit was used to extract genomic DNA from the blood cell samples. For this clone: It lacks a known antigen. Base quality data are lacking; no much larger clone is found one base away.

Library preparation used the immunoSEQ multiplex PCR assay. For the multiplex PCR, a mixture combining 60 forward primers for TCR Vbeta segments and 13 reverse primers for TCR Jbeta segments was used. A multiplex PCR assay on genomic DNA amplified the CDR3 region of rearranged TCR beta genes. The Illumina HiSeq System was used to sequence the amplified TCR beta libraries as 87-base-pair reads. Turning to the authors' computational methods: In a later analysis, around 80 million unique TCR beta chains were counted across the 500 to 850 repertoires, and some 10 million of these chains were shared by at least two donors. A nearest-neighbor algorithm error-corrected the raw reads and collapsed the reads into unique sequences, merging closely related sequences to remove PCR and sequencing errors. Alignment of CDR3 sequences to IMGT reference sequences was used to assign V, D and J gene segments. Each retained sequence needed at least a six-nucleotide match to both a V gene segment and a J gene segment. Rearrangements were classified as productive when the CDR3 lacked stop codons and remained in frame with V and J, and all other rearrangements were classified as non-productive. Following IMGT convention, CDR3 was defined as the stretch from the second conserved V-encoded cysteine up to the conserved J-encoded phenylalanine. Sequences without an unambiguous match to a single V gene segment were excluded from the earlier analysis of over 500 of the donors. An earlier analysis of fewer than 750 of the donors classified V segments as functional when productive rearrangements were above 56.7% and as segregating when the standard deviation between donors was above 5%. A statistical classification framework was built for diagnosing cytomegalovirus status from the catalog of TCR beta chain sequences. A later analysis assigned V and J genes by comparing TCR nucleotide sequences with IMGT/GENE-DB human TR gene sequences. The TCRdist pipeline was used in a later analysis to assign CDR3 sequences and most-parsimonious VDJ recombination scenarios. In a later analysis, each TCR beta chain was defined by its CDR3 amino acid sequence together with its V-gene family, and reads without a unique V-gene family were excluded. A later analysis removed 550 to 650 highly shared, low-generation-probability nucleotide sequences to deal with suspected cross-contamination and a sequencing artifact. For each public chain, a later analysis derived a clonal expansion index from normalized ranks of inferred template counts within each repertoire. Generation probabilities in a later analysis came from a VDJ recombination model fitted to out-of-frame rearrangements, and those results were checked against IGoR. In a later analysis, TCR-TCR, TCR-HLA and TCR-CMV co-occurrence was scored with hypergeometric tests, and a repertoire-size bias correction was applied to TCR pairs. To estimate false discovery rates, a later analysis permuted the HLA or CMV assignments 20 times. A later analysis grouped co-occurring TCRs with DBSCAN, adding TCRdist sequence similarity when clustering within HLA-allele-positive subsets. For co-occurrence clustering, repertoires with fewer than 30,000 or more than 120,000 public chains were excluded, along with five repertoires with anomalous nucleotide sharing. The immuneACCESS repertoire file appears here via TCRdb, limited to in-frame rearrangements. These files lack a portion of the clones; in checked studies, under half of the deficit traces to unresolved V genes, and the cause of the others is not known. The V and J calls and clone size were taken over from that table, and D and trimming were inferred from the DNA. This sample has about 98,000 clones in its table, and approximately 87% of those were observed once. The top ten hold 2.6% of the sample.

At the junction V is shortened by 6 bases and J by 3 bases; bases outside the gene matches: 15. Its CDR3 holds 17 amino acids, cysteine through phenylalanine. Only CDR3 DNA is held: 51 bases, read in frame from base 1. The germline V gene (reference sequence) provides CDR1 MNHEY and CDR2 SMNVEV. The receptor was derived from a man in his forties or fifties in good health and CMV-seronegative. The sample taken for sequencing was PBMCs. The receptor chain draws on TRBV27 and TRBJ2-7; 9 bases in the middle match TRBD1. The nucleotide sequence is given as TGTGCCAGCAGCCCAGGGTGGGGACAGGGAGGGGGCTACGAGCAGTACTTC. This gives the protein CASSPGWGQGGGYEQYF.